The source of this T cell receptor (beta chain) is a study of human T cells and chemical hapten exposure. This clonotype turned up a few times. Relative to the germline gene, one junction end is altered; a read error may explain this. Time point meaning: pre-sensitization, week 0. Sample treatment: therapeutic diphenylcyclopropenone sensitization with weekly scalp DPC. Per the germline V gene, CDR1 is LGHNA and CDR2 is YSLEER. This CDR3 comprises 16 residues. TCRdb re-called the RACE reads through MiXCR, storing one row per CDR3 protein. Among about 80,000 distinct CDR3 sequences listed, 12% to 15% were seen once.

The TCR was taken from a woman aged 45-65 years with alopecia areata. Some clones in this sample may be carry-over from other donors' samples. The rearrangement links TRBV4-3 to TRBJ2-1; 10 nucleotides line up with TRBD2. Material: whole blood, obtained in connection with sensitization to the hapten diphenylcyclopropenone (DPC). The CDR3 nucleotides are TGCGCCAGCAGCCAAGATTGGCTAGCGGGAGTAAATGGGCAGTTCTTC. It yields the protein CASSQDWLAGVNGQFF.